The entry below gives a single TCR beta chain sequence along with its context. Its antigen is unknown. The V gene end was trimmed by 5 bases and the J gene end by 3 bases; junction bases not matched to a gene: 8. The length of the CDR3 is 15 residues. This entry is derived from a study of post-analysis software for immune sequencing data. Across the whole study: The study covered relapsing-remitting, secondary progressive and progressive-relapsing courses of multiple sclerosis.

Unique molecular identifiers were present in the TCR beta cDNA libraries. T cells, about 0.85 to 11 million of them, yielded some 540,000 cDNA molecules. One entry per CDR3 protein results from TCRdb running MiXCR on the PCR reads. Of some 690,000 distinct CDR3 sequences in the sample, approximately 60% were seen once. General study results and limits: Same-batch samples co-clustered strongly by F measure. The study found TRBV5-6, TRBV5-1 and TRBV20-1 among several TRBV segments more frequent in patients than controls. Significantly lower normalized Chao1 diversity was seen in multiple sclerosis patients than in controls.

This sequence joins TRBV12-3 or TRBV12-4 and TRBJ2-5; 8 bases align to TRBD1. This receptor was obtained from a girl between 2 and 10 years old with multiple sclerosis. The sample comprised blood. The CDR3 is CASSLIKQGEETQYF. The DNA for the CDR3 is TGTGCCAGCAGTCTCATCAAACAGGGGGAAGAGACCCAGTACTTC.